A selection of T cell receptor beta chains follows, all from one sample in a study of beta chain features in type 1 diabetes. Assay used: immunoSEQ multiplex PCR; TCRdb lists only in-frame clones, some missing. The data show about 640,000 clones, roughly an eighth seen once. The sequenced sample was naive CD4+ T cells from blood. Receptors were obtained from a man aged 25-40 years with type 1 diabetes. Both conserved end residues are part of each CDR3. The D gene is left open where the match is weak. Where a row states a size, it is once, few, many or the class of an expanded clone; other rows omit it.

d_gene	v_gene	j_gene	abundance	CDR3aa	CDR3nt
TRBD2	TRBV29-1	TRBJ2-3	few	CSVRLAGETQYF	TGCAGCGTTCGACTAGCGGGGGAAACGCAGTATTTT
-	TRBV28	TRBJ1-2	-	CATTGRYGYTF	TGTGCCACAACAGGGCGCTATGGCTACACCTTC
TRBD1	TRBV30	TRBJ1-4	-	CAWRPGGGEKLFF	TGTGCCTGGAGGCCAGGGGGTGGTGAAAAACTGTTTTTT
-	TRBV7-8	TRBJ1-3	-	CASSPFGTNLNTIYF	TGTGCCAGCAGCCCGTTCGGGACCAACTTAAACACCATATATTTT
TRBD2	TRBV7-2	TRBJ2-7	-	CASSLYPGTSGATYEQYF	TGTGCCAGCAGCTTATACCCCGGGACTAGCGGCGCTACCTACGAGCAGTACTTC
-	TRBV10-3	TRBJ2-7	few	CASQGSYEQYF	TGTGCCTCACAGGGAAGCTACGAGCAGTACTTC
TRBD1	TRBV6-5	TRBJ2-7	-	CASKPGQGVYEQYF	TGTGCCAGCAAACCGGGACAGGGAGTCTACGAGCAGTACTTC
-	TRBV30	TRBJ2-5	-	CAWSGQGQETQYF	TGTGCCTGGAGTGGGCAGGGACAAGAGACCCAGTACTTC
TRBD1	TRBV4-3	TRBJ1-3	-	CASSQEPGLTGTSGNTIYF	TGCGCCAGCAGCCAAGAACCCGGATTGACAGGGACGAGTGGAAACACCATATATTTT
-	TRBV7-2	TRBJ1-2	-	CASSQQGNYGYTF	TGTGCCAGCAGCCAACAGGGAAACTATGGCTACACCTTC
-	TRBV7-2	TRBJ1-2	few	CASNQYQGDYGYTF	TGTGCCAGCAACCAATACCAGGGAGACTATGGCTACACCTTC
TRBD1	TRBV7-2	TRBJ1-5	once	CASTLGQGDQPQHF	TGTGCCAGCACCCTAGGACAGGGTGATCAGCCCCAGCATTTT
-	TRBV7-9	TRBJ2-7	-	CASSVGGIRAYEQYF	TGTGCCAGCAGCGTAGGGGGGATAAGGGCCTACGAGCAGTACTTC
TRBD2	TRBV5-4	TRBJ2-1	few	CASSLRGGNEQFF	TGTGCCAGCAGCTTGCGGGGGGGGAATGAGCAGTTCTTC
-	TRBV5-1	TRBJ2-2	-	CASAGTENTGELFF	TGCGCCAGCGCCGGGACTGAGAACACCGGGGAGCTGTTTTTT
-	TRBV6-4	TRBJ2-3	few	CASSSGGGTDTQYF	TGTGCCAGCAGCTCTGGCGGGGGCACAGATACGCAGTATTTT
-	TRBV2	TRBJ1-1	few	CAIRTTQGNTEAFF	TGTGCCATCCGCACTACTCAGGGCAACACTGAAGCTTTCTTT
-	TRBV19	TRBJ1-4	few	CASSTDTLATNEKLFF	TGTGCCAGTAGTACCGACACCCTTGCAACTAATGAAAAACTGTTTTTT
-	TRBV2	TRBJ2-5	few	CASSELETQYF	TGTGCCAGCAGTGAATTGGAGACCCAGTACTTC
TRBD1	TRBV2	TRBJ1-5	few	CASSEILTGEQPQHF	TGTGCCAGCAGTGAGATTCTTACAGGGGAACAGCCCCAGCATTTT
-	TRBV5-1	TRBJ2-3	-	CASSAGFDTDTQYF	TGCGCCAGCAGCGCCGGGTTTGACACAGATACGCAGTATTTT
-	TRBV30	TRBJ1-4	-	CACSSGANEKLFF	TGTGCCTGCTCGTCGGGGGCGAATGAAAAACTGTTTTTT
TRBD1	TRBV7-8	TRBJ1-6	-	CASSLARGRNSPLHF	TGTGCCAGCAGCTTAGCGAGGGGGCGGAATTCACCCCTCCACTTT
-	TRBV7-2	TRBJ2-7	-	CASSLVARNRDEQYF	TGTGCCAGCAGCTTAGTCGCTAGGAATCGCGACGAGCAGTACTTC
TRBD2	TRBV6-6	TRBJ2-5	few	CASTLAGGETQYF	TGTGCCAGCACTCTAGCGGGGGGAGAGACCCAGTACTTC
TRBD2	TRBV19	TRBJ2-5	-	CASSLASGRNPAGTQYF	TGTGCCAGTAGTTTGGCTAGCGGGCGCAACCCCGCCGGGACCCAGTACTTC
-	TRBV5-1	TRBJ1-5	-	CASSLLGDSNQPQHF	TGCGCCAGCAGCTTGTTAGGCGATAGCAATCAGCCCCAGCATTTT
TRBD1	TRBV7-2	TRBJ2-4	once	CASSQDRGRSIQYF	TGTGCCAGCAGCCAAGACAGGGGACGGAGCATTCAGTACTTC
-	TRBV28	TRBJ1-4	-	CASTNFDEKLFF	TGTGCCAGCACCAACTTTGACGAAAAACTGTTTTTT
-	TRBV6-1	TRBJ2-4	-	CASSEGAHEGIAKNIQYF	TGTGCCAGCAGTGAAGGGGCACACGAAGGGATAGCCAAAAACATTCAGTACTTC
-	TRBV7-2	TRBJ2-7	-	CASSLSLGAAYEQYF	TGTGCCAGCAGTTTATCGCTAGGGGCCGCCTACGAGCAGTACTTC
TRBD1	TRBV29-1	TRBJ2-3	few	CSVPGGRSDTQYF	TGCAGCGTTCCAGGGGGCCGCTCAGATACGCAGTATTTT
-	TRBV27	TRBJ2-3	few	CASSFLLRDTQYF	TGTGCCAGCAGTTTTCTCCTGAGAGATACGCAGTATTTT
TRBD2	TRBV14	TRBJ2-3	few	CASSQHLGTSGGTDTQYF	TGTGCCAGCAGCCAACATTTGGGGACTAGCGGGGGTACAGATACGCAGTATTTT
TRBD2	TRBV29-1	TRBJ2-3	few	CSVGGLAGSTDTQYF	TGCAGCGTTGGGGGACTAGCGGGGAGCACAGATACGCAGTATTTT
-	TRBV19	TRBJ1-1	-	CASSMIRGSEAFF	TGTGCCAGTAGTATGATCAGGGGAAGTGAAGCTTTCTTT
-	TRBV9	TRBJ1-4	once	CASSVGEGGNEKLFF	TGTGCCAGCAGCGTAGGGGAGGGCGGGAATGAAAAACTGTTTTTT
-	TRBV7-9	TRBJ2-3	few	CASSPGTRSTDTQYF	TGTGCCAGCAGCCCCGGGACCCGGAGCACAGATACGCAGTATTTT
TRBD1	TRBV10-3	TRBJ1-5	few	CAISSGTGNQPQHF	TGTGCCATCAGTTCCGGGACAGGCAATCAGCCCCAGCATTTT
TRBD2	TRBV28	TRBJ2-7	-	CASSLSAGGPRREQYF	TGTGCCAGCAGTTTATCTGCGGGGGGGCCTCGGAGGGAGCAGTACTTC
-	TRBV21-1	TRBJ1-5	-	CASSKVNRGNFCNQPQHF	TGTGCCAGCAGCAAAGTTAACAGGGGAAATTTCTGTAATCAGCCCCAGCATTTT
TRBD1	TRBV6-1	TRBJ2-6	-	CASNYRGSGANVLTF	TGTGCCAGCAACTACAGGGGTTCTGGGGCCAACGTCCTGACTTTC
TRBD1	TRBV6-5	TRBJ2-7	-	CASTSGQTYEQYF	TGTGCCAGCACCTCGGGACAGACCTACGAGCAGTACTTC
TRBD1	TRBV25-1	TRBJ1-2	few	CASSGQQGARYGYTF	TGTGCCAGCAGTGGACAACAGGGGGCCCGTTATGGCTACACCTTC
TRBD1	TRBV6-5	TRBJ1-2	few	CASRPGTGENYGYTF	TGTGCCAGCAGGCCGGGGACAGGGGAGAACTATGGCTACACCTTC
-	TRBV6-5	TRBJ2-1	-	CASKGAGSYNEQFF	TGTGCCAGCAAGGGCGCTGGATCCTACAATGAGCAGTTCTTC
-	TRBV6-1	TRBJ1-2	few	CASSEQQNRGYTF	TGTGCCAGCAGTGAACAGCAGAATCGGGGCTACACCTTC
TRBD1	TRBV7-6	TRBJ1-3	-	CASSFTGGYGNTIYF	TGTGCCAGCAGCTTCACAGGGGGCTACGGGAACACCATATATTTT
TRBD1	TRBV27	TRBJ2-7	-	CASSLNPGQGPYEQYF	TGTGCCAGCAGTTTAAATCCGGGACAGGGGCCCTACGAGCAGTACTTC
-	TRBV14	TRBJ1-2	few	CASSASRTGRRHYGYTF	TGTGCCAGCAGCGCGAGCCGAACAGGGCGCCGGCACTATGGCTACACCTTC
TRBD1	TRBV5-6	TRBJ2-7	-	CASSRLQGAGYEQYF	TGTGCCAGCAGCCGCTTACAGGGGGCAGGGTACGAGCAGTACTTC
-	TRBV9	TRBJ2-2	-	CASSTNPGGELFF	TGTGCCAGCAGCACGAACCCGGGCGGGGAGCTGTTTTTT
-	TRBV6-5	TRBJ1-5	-	CASSYSGPWDNQPQHF	TGTGCCAGCAGTTACTCGGGGCCCTGGGACAATCAGCCCCAGCATTTT
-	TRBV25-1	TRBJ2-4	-	CASSDVNLAKNIQYF	TGTGCCAGCAGTGACGTGAATTTAGCCAAAAACATTCAGTACTTC